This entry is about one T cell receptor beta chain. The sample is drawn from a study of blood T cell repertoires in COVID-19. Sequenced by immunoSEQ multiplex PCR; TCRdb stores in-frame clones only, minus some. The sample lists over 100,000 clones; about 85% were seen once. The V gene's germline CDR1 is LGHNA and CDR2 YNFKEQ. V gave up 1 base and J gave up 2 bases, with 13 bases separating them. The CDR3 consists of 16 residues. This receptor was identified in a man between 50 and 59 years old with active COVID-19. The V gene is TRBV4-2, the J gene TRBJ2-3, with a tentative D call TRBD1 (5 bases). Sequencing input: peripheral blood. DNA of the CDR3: TGTGCCAGCAGCCAAGTGGGAAGACAGATCACAGATACGCAGTATTTT. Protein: CASSQVGRQITDTQYF.